This passage covers 9 T cell receptor beta chains from one sample sequenced in a study of OX40 agonist ivuxolimab in advanced cancers. This table comes from immunoSEQ multiplex PCR, and its TCRdb copy is limited to in-frame clones, with some not included. The sample lists roughly 15,000 clones; around 75% were seen once. Sequences were derived from CD4+ or CD8+ T cells sorted from blood, sampled in a trial of the OX40 agonist ivuxolimab. The receptors derive from an adult with an advanced solid tumor such as melanoma, head and neck, liver or kidney cancer.

J is TRBJ2-5 and V is TRBV7-2, with TRBD2 matching over 7 bases. Germline-derived CDR1 and CDR2 are SGHTA and FQGNSA. The CDR3 spans 15 residues. With 5 bases clipped from V and 2 bases from J, the junction kept 8 bases outside the gene matches. CDR3 protein: CASSPGTILQETQYF. The CDR3 DNA follows: TGTGCCAGCAGCCCTGGGACTATCTTACAAGAGACCCAGTACTTC. Supplemented by reference TRBV7-2 and TRBJ2-5, the full variable domain reads GAGVSQSPSNKVTEKGKDVELRCDPISGHTALYWYRQSLGQGLEFLIYFQGNSAPDKSGLPSDRFSAERTGGSVSTLTIQRTQQEDSAVYLCASSPGTILQETQYFGPGTRLLVL.

This clone was seen a handful of times. The CDR3 is CASSWDRTLNTEAFF. CDR3 DNA: TGTGCCAGCAGCTGGGACAGGACCCTGAACACTGAAGCTTTCTTT. The chain joins TRBV11-2 to TRBJ1-1; 8 bases are shared with TRBD1. The CDR3 length is 15 residues. J gave up 0 bases and V 4 bases, and 4 bases lay outside the gene matches. Germline-derived CDR1 and CDR2 are SGHAT and FQNNGV.

In its sample, this clone is medium-sized (0.01 to 0.1%). This sequence joins TRBV28 and TRBJ2-1, with 9 bases fitting TRBD2. V was pared by 6 bases and J by 0 bases, with 9 bases of the junction left unmatched. The CDR3 is 17 residues long. Germline loops: CDR1 MDHEN, CDR2 SYDVKM. CDR3 DNA: TGTGCCAGCAGCCTTCCTAGCGGGGAGAGCTCCTACAATGAGCAGTTCTTC. It encodes CASSLPSGESSYNEQFF.

The chain combines TRBV10-2 with TRBJ1-1; TRBD1 matches at 7 bases. V was pared by 5 bases and J by 5 bases, with 5 bases of the junction left unmatched. Germline CDR1 reads WSHSY; CDR2 reads SAAADI. The CDR3 runs 13 residues. CDR3 in amino acids: CASSPGGGTEAFF. The CDR3 bases are TGCGCCAGCAGTCCAGGGGGTGGGACTGAAGCTTTCTTT.

The CDR3 spells CASSPGSGELFF. In nucleotides, the CDR3 is TGTGCCAGCAGCCCCGGTAGCGGGGAGCTGTTTTTT. The gene calls are TRBV7-6 and TRBJ2-2; no clear D. This CDR3 has 12 amino acids. V lost 5 bases to trimming and J lost 7 bases, with 8 bases between them. CDR1 is SGHVS and CDR2 is FNYEAQ in the germline V gene.

V and J are TRBV5-6 and TRBJ2-1; 10 bases agree with TRBD1. V dropped 5 bases and J dropped 8; count of bases not matched to a gene: 10. In germline, CDR1 is SGHDT, CDR2 YYEEEE. The CDR3 totals 15 residues. CDR3: CASSDRGPALDEQFF. The CDR3 DNA sequence: TGTGCCAGCAGTGACAGGGGGCCCGCCTTGGATGAGCAGTTCTTC.

This clone appeared a few times. The rearrangement links TRBV5-4 to TRBJ2-7; TRBD1 or TRBD2 may be the D gene (5 bases each). This CDR3 spans 13 amino acids. V lost 1 base and J lost 3, with 8 bases in between. Germline values: CDR1 SGHNT, CDR2 YYREEE (reference sequence). The CDR3 region has the DNA TGTGCCAGCAGCTTGTGGGGGTACTACGAGCAGTACTTC. It encodes CASSLWGYYEQYF.

This clone was found once. The chain carries TRBV4-1 and TRBJ2-1; D is possibly TRBD2 (5 bases). The CDR3 consists of 14 residues. V was clipped by 0 bases and J by 4 bases, with 7 bases between them. Germline-derived CDR1 and CDR2 are MGHRA and YSYEKL. CDR3 in amino acids: CASSQESGYNEQFF. For the CDR3, the DNA is TGCGCCAGCAGCCAAGAGAGCGGATACAATGAGCAGTTCTTC.

J is TRBJ2-7 and V is TRBV11-1; 11 positions agree with TRBD2. The CDR3 spans 13 residues. V trimming: 8 bases; J trimming: 4 bases; junction bases outside the gene matches: 4. Germline V CDR1 and CDR2: SGHAT, FQDESV (reference sequence). The CDR3 protein is CASLASGRYEQYF. Written as DNA, the CDR3 is TGTGCCAGCCTGGCTAGCGGGAGGTACGAGCAGTACTTC.